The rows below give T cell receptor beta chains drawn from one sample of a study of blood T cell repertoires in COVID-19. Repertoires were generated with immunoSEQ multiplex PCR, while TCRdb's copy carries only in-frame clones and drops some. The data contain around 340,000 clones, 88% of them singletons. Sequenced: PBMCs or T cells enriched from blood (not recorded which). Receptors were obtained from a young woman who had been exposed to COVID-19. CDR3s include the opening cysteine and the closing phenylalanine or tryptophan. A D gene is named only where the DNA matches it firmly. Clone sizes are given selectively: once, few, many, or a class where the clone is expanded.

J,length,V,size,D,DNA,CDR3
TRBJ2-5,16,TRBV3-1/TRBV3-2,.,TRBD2,TGTGCCAGCAGCCAAGGGCTAGCGGGAGCTGGAGAGACCCAGTACTTC,CASSQGLAGAGETQYF
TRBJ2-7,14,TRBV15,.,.,TGTGCCACCAGCGGGGGGGCAGGGTCAGACGAGCAGTACTTC,CATSGGAGSDEQYF
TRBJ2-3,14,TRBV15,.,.,TGTGCCACCAGCAGAGATATCCGCACAGATACGCAGTATTTT,CATSRDIRTDTQYF
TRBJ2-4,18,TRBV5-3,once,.,TGTGCCAGAAGCTCCCGAGAGGATGAAGGCCCGTGCAAAAACATTCAGTACTTC,CARSSREDEGPCKNIQYF
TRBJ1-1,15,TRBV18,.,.,TGTGCCAGCTCACCTCGAGCCCCTCATAACACTGAAGCTTTCTTT,CASSPRAPHNTEAFF
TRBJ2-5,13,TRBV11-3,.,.,TGTGCCAGCAGCTTACAGGAGGGGGAGACCCAGTACTTC,CASSLQEGETQYF
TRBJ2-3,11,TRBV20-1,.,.,TGCAGTGCCCCCTGGCTAGATACGCAGTATTTT,CSAPWLDTQYF
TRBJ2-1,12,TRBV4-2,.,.,TGTGCCAGCAGCCAAGCTCGCAATGAGCAGTTCTTC,CASSQARNEQFF
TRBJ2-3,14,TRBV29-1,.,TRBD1,TGCAGCGTTGGGGACAGGAAAGGCACAGATACGCAGTATTTT,CSVGDRKGTDTQYF
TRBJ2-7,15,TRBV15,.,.,TGTGCCACCAGCAGAGATAACAGTCCCCCCTACGAGCAGTACTTC,CATSRDNSPPYEQYF
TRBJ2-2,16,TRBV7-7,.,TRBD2,TGTGCCAGCAGCTTAGAAAGCGGGAGGCGTGCCGGGGAGCTGTTTTTT,CASSLESGRRAGELFF
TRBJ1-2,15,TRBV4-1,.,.,TGCGCCAGCAGCCGACTCCCAGATCCTCCCGGCGGCTACACCTTC,CASSRLPDPPGGYTF
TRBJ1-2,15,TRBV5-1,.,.,TGCGCCAGCAGCTTGGCAACAGGAGATATCTATGGCTACACCTTC,CASSLATGDIYGYTF
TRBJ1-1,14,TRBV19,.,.,TGTGCCAGTCGAGAGATGGGGGCTAACACTGAAGCTTTCTTT,CASREMGANTEAFF
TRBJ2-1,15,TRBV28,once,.,TGTGCCAGCAGCACCTCCAGTGCCCCCTACAATGAGCAGTTCTTC,CASSTSSAPYNEQFF
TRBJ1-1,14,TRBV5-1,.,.,TGCGCCAGCAGTCAACAGGGCTTAAACACTGAAGCTTTCTTT,CASSQQGLNTEAFF
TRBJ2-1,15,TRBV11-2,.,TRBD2,TGTGCCAGCAGCACCCGACTAGCGGACCCCAATGAGCAGTTCTTC,CASSTRLADPNEQFF
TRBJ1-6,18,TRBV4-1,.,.,TGCGCCAGCAGCCAAAAAGGGGGACACAGCTCCTATAATTCACCCCTCCACTTT,CASSQKGGHSSYNSPLHF
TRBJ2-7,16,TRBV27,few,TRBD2,TGTGCCAGCAGTTTGGGCTCCGGCGGGAGGGGTTACGAGCAGTACTTC,CASSLGSGGRGYEQYF
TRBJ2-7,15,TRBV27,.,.,TGTGCCAGCAGTTTATCGCGGGACGGGTACTACGAGCAGTACTTC,CASSLSRDGYYEQYF
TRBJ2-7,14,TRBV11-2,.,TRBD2,TGTGCCAGCAGCTTAGCGGGAGGTCCCTACGAGCAGTACTTC,CASSLAGGPYEQYF
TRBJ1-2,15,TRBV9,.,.,TGTGCCAGCAGCGTAGGGAGGGGACCCGACTATGGCTACACCTTC,CASSVGRGPDYGYTF
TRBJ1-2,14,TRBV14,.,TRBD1,TGTGCCAGCAGCCAAAGACAGGGGCTCTATGGCTACACCTTC,CASSQRQGLYGYTF
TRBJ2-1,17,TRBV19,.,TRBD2,TGTGCCAGTAGTATGGGTTTGGGACTAGCGGCGGACAATGAGCAGTTCTTC,CASSMGLGLAADNEQFF
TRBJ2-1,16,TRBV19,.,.,TGTGCCAGTAGTATAGGATCCCCTCTAGGTTTCGATGAGCAGTTCTTC,CASSIGSPLGFDEQFF
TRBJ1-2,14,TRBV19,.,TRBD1,TGTGCCAGTAGTACCGGACAGGGAAACTATGGCTACACCTTC,CASSTGQGNYGYTF
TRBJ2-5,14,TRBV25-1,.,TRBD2,TGTGCCAGCAGCTCAGCCGGGGGGGAAGAGACCCAGTACTTC,CASSSAGGEETQYF
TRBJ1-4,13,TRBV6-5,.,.,TGTGCCAGCAGTTACACAGTCGGTGAAAAACTGTTTTTT,CASSYTVGEKLFF
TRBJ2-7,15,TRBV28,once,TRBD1,TGTGCCAGCAGTACCACCGGGACAGGCTCCTACGAGCAGTACTTC,CASSTTGTGSYEQYF
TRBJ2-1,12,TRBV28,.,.,TGTGCCATCGTTAGCTCCTACAATGAGCAGTTCTTC,CAIVSSYNEQFF
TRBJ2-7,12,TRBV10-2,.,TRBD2,TGCGCCACCCATAGCGGGACCTACGAGCAGTACTTC,CATHSGTYEQYF
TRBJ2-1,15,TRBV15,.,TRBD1,TGTGCCACCAGCAGTACAGGGGCGGAATCGAATGAGCAGTTCTTC,CATSSTGAESNEQFF
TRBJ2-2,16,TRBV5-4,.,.,TGTGCCAGCAGCTTTCTCAATGCAGGGCGCACCGGGGAGCTGTTTTTT,CASSFLNAGRTGELFF
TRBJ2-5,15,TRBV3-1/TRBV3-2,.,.,TGTGCCAGCAGCCAAAGCGTCAGGGGGGAAGAGACCCAGTACTTC,CASSQSVRGEETQYF
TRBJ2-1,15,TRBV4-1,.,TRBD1,TGCGCCAGCAGCCAGAGGGACAGACCCGGGGATGAGCAGTTCTTC,CASSQRDRPGDEQFF
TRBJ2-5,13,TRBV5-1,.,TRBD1,TGCGCCAGCAGGGGACAGCACTCGGAGACCCAGTACTTC,CASRGQHSETQYF
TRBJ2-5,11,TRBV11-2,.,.,TGTGCCAGCAGCCCACAAGAGACCCAGTACTTC,CASSPQETQYF
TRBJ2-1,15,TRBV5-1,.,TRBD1,TGCGCCAGCAGCTTGGCCTTACAGGGGGCCGATGAGCAGTTCTTC,CASSLALQGADEQFF
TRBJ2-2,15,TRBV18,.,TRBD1,TGTGCCAGCTCACGCACCGGGACAGGGGCCGGGGAGCTGTTTTTT,CASSRTGTGAGELFF
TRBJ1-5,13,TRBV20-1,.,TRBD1,TGCAGTGCTAGTGACAGGGGGAATCAGCCCCAGCATTTT,CSASDRGNQPQHF
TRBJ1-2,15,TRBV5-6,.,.,TGTGCCAGCAGCTTGATAGACAGAGCTAACTATGGCTACACCTTC,CASSLIDRANYGYTF
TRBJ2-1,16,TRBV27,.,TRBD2,TGTGCCAGCAGTGACCTTAGCGGGAGGGTAGTCAATGAGCAGTTCTTC,CASSDLSGRVVNEQFF
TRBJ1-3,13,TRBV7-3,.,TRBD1,TGTGCCAGCAGCGCGGGACAGGGAAACACCATATATTTT,CASSAGQGNTIYF
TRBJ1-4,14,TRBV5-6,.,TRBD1,TGTGCCAGCAGCTTCGGGACAGTCAATGAAAAACTGTTTTTT,CASSFGTVNEKLFF
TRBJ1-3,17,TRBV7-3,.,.,TGTGCCAGCAGCTTAAGGCCACAGGGCACCTCTGGAAACACCATATATTTT,CASSLRPQGTSGNTIYF
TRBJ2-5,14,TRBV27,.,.,TGTGCCAGCAGTTTATATGGGGCCGAAGAGACCCAGTACTTC,CASSLYGAEETQYF
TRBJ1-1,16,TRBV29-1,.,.,TGCAGCGTTGCTGACAGAGGGAGGAAATTGAACACTGAAGCTTTCTTT,CSVADRGRKLNTEAFF
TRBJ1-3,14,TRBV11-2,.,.,TGTGCCAGCAGCTTAGACAGCTCTGGAAACACCATATATTTT,CASSLDSSGNTIYF
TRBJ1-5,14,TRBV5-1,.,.,TGCGCCAGCAGCTTGTGGCCAGGGGATCAGCCCCAGCATTTT,CASSLWPGDQPQHF
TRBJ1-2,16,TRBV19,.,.,TGTGCCAGTAGTACCCAGGGTTCATCAGGGCACTATGGCTACACCTTC,CASSTQGSSGHYGYTF
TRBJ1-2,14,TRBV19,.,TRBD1,TGTGCCAGTAGTATTGGGGACAGCAACTATGGCTACACCTTC,CASSIGDSNYGYTF